This T cell receptor (beta chain) was sequenced in a study of CD8 T cells in Susac syndrome. Reverse transcription of about 0.5 to 1 ug RNA used random hexamers. TCRdb recomputed calls from the immunoSEQ multiplex PCR reads with MiXCR, one row per CDR3 protein. In the table there are about 180,000 distinct CDR3 sequences, 90% to 95% of which are singletons. This CDR3 has 15 amino acids. J gave up 5 bases and V 6 bases, and 12 bases lay outside the gene matches. CDR1 and CDR2 (germline): MNHEY, SVGEGT. Sequencing input: CD4+ T cells from PBMCs. This sequence joins TRBV6-2 or TRBV6-3 and TRBJ1-2; 7 bases are a match to TRBD1. The sequence was obtained from a human donor with Susac syndrome. The CDR3 loop is CASSYGQDGRYGYTF. DNA for the CDR3: TGTGCCAGCAGCTACGGACAGGATGGTCGGTATGGCTACACCTTC.